These 16 T cell receptor beta chains were sequenced from one sample in a study of T cell changes during pregnancy in multiple sclerosis. The data were produced by immunoSEQ multiplex PCR, yet TCRdb's version contains in-frame clones alone and is incomplete. The sample records over 25,000 clones, 80% to 90% being singletons. The input for sequencing was CD8+ T cells from peripheral blood mononuclear cells, taken in the third trimester of pregnancy. The source is a female donor with multiple sclerosis, enrolled in a pregnancy study.

J is TRBJ2-7 and V is TRBV6-6; a weak D match, TRBD2 (7 bases). The ends were cut back, 4 bases at V and 4 bases at J, with 11 bases in the middle. The CDR3 is made up of 13 amino acids. Germline V CDR1 and CDR2: MNHNY, SVGAGI (reference sequence). The CDR3 sequence: CASSWGGLYEQYF. In nucleotides, the CDR3 is TGTGCCAGCAGTTGGGGGGGCCTTTACGAGCAGTACTTC.

The J gene is TRBJ2-5, the V gene TRBV27, with TRBD2 matching over 10 bases. CDR3 length: 15 residues. CDR1 is MNHEY and CDR2 is SMNVEV in the germline V gene (reference sequence). Germline trimming cut 5 bases from V and 1 base from J; bases unmatched to any gene: 4. CDR3 protein: CASSLSGGIQETQYF. For the CDR3, the DNA is TGTGCCAGCAGTCTTAGCGGGGGGATCCAAGAGACCCAGTACTTC.

This chain joins TRBV27 and TRBJ1-1, with unresolved D. Trimming took 1 base from V and 4 from J, leaving 13 bases between them. The CDR3 contains 15 residues. The germline V gene has CDR1 MNHEY and CDR2 SMNVEV (reference sequence). The CDR3, as DNA: TGTGCCAGCAGTTTATTTCGGGAAGTAGGCACTGAAGCTTTCTTT. It encodes CASSLFREVGTEAFF.

The chain is built from TRBV7-7 and TRBJ2-2; 9 bases line up with TRBD1. V shed 5 bases, J shed 4 bases, and the junction held 8 bases outside the gene matches. CDR3 length: 16 residues. Germline assignment: CDR1 SSHAT and CDR2 FNYEAQ (reference sequence). The CDR3 nucleotides are TGTGCCAGCAGCCCCTGGGGACAGGGAGGCACCGGGGAGCTGTTTTTT. Amino acid sequence: CASSPWGQGGTGELFF.

V usage is TRBV7-9 and J usage is TRBJ1-1, with TRBD1 identical over 7 bases. CDR3 length: 16 amino acids. Germline trimming cut 7 bases from V and 1 base from J; bases unmatched to any gene: 12. CDR1 and CDR2 from the germline V gene are SEHNR and FQNEAQ (reference sequence). The CDR3 coding sequence is TGTGCCAGCATCCTTCAGTGGAGGGGGCAGAACACTGAAGCTTTCTTT. It encodes CASILQWRGQNTEAFF.

The chain couples TRBV5-6 to TRBJ2-1; 9 nucleotides match TRBD2. The CDR3 loop spans 15 amino acids. CDR1 and CDR2 from the germline V gene are SGHDT and YYEEEE. The V and J ends lost 4 bases and 4 bases, in that order; junction bases with no gene match: 6. CDR3 bases: TGTGCCAGCAGCCCCCCCAGCGGGGGGTACAATGAGCAGTTCTTC. This codes for CASSPPSGGYNEQFF.

A note on this clone: At one of its ends the junction is not consistent with the germline gene, which may arise from a read error. CDR3 nucleotide sequence: TGTGCCAGCAGCCTAGGACAGGGAAACAACAATGAGCAGTTCTTC. Translation: CASSLGQGNNNEQFF. The gene calls are TRBV13 and TRBJ2-1; 8 nucleotides agree with TRBD1. Germline V gene lookup returns CDR1 PRHDT and CDR2 FYEKMQ (reference sequence). The CDR3 is 15 amino acids.

The genes are TRBV2 and TRBJ2-5; a weak D match, TRBD1 (6 bases). There are 13 residues in the CDR3. The ends were cut back, 8 bases at V and 5 bases at J, with 15 bases in the middle. CDR1 is SNHLY and CDR2 is FYNNEI in the germline V gene. CDR3 amino acids: CASPSSRGETQYF. The CDR3 DNA follows: TGTGCCAGCCCCTCTTCGAGGGGGGAGACCCAGTACTTC.

This sequence joins TRBV5-6 and TRBJ2-7, with TRBD1 as a possible D gene (5 bases). V was cut by 4 bases and J by 5 bases, with 13 bases left in between. The CDR3 is 13 residues long. Per germline, CDR1 SGHDT and CDR2 YYEEEE. CDR3 region: CASSIQGPDEQYF. The CDR3 coding sequence is TGTGCCAGCAGCATTCAGGGTCCTGACGAGCAGTACTTC.

The CDR3 reads CASTPVDKNTEAFF. The CDR3 bases are TGTGCCAGCACCCCCGTGGACAAGAACACTGAAGCTTTCTTT. The V and J genes are TRBV11-2 and TRBJ1-1; D perhaps matches TRBD1 (5 bases). CDR1 SGHAT and CDR2 FQNNGV come from the germline V gene. There are 14 residues in the CDR3. With 7 bases removed from V and 1 base from J, the gap between germline ends came to 13 bases.

The V gene is TRBV4-2, the J gene TRBJ2-7; D might be TRBD2 (6 bases). The CDR3 is 13 residues long. Trimming pared 1 base from V and 4 bases from J, leaving 8 bases between. Germline assignment: CDR1 LGHNA and CDR2 YNFKEQ. The CDR3 sequence is CASSQGSGYEQYF. DNA of the CDR3: TGTGCCAGCAGCCAAGGTAGCGGTTACGAGCAGTACTTC.

A single count supports this clone. The chain links TRBV4-1 to TRBJ1-3; weak D call: TRBD1 (5 bases). CDR3 length: 16 amino acids. V was trimmed by 0 bases and J by 2 bases, leaving 11 bases between them. Germline CDR1 MGHRA, CDR2 YSYEKL. The CDR3 spells CASSQEMGPPGNTIYF. CDR3 nucleotides: TGCGCCAGCAGCCAAGAAATGGGGCCGCCTGGAAACACCATATATTTT.

The count of this clone is one. The chain couples TRBV15 to TRBJ2-1; no clear D. Germline loops: CDR1 LNHNV, CDR2 YYDKDF (reference sequence). Trimming pared 8 bases from V and 0 bases from J, leaving 5 bases between. This CDR3 is 12 amino acids long. CDR3 loop: CATGSSYNEQFF. CDR3 nucleotide sequence: TGTGCCACCGGTAGCTCCTACAATGAGCAGTTCTTC.

V is TRBV28 and J is TRBJ1-1; D is uncertain. V was clipped by 11 bases and J by 8 bases, with 21 bases between them. The CDR3 has 13 amino acids. Germline loops: CDR1 MDHEN, CDR2 SYDVKM. For the CDR3, the DNA is TGTGCCTCCTTTATTACCCCCGGTTCCGAAGCTTTCTTT. As protein: CASFITPGSEAFF.

The chain joins TRBV7-9 to TRBJ1-5; the match to TRBD1 covers 10 bases. In germline, CDR1 is SEHNR, CDR2 FQNEAQ (reference sequence). The CDR3 covers 15 residues. The trim removed 4 bases at V and 11 bases at J, leaving 11 bases unmatched. The CDR3 loop is CASSSTGGLRGTQHF. The CDR3, as DNA: TGTGCCAGCAGCTCGACAGGGGGCCTCCGTGGGACCCAGCATTTT.

This clone was counted once. This chain uses TRBV5-1 with TRBJ2-5; no firm D call. Deletions cut 7 bases from V and 3 bases from J, with 4 bases between. This CDR3 has 10 amino acids. Germline lookup yields CDR1 SGHRS and CDR2 YFSETQ. The CDR3 loop is CASGEETQYF. The CDR3 DNA reads TGCGCCAGCGGAGAAGAGACCCAGTACTTC.